These 6 T cell receptor beta chains share one sample of origin, sequenced in a study of cytomegalovirus exposure and HLA in healthy donors. Amplification used 60 Vbeta primers and 13 Jbeta primers. Measured with immunoSEQ multiplex PCR; TCRdb has only the in-frame clones, and not every one. Of 160,000 or so clones listed, over 75% are singletons. Specimen: PBMCs. Every receptor here comes from a woman between 50 and 59 years old in good health and CMV-seronegative.

This clone has a handful of counts. This chain links TRBV19 with TRBJ1-3, with D possibly TRBD1 on 5 matching bases. This CDR3 spans 15 amino acids. CDR1 is LNHDA, CDR2 SQIVND, per germline (reference sequence). Trimming removed 9 bases from V and 1 base from J, with 16 bases in between. The CDR3 protein is CASDTLGGSGNTIYF. The CDR3 DNA sequence: TGTGCCAGCGACACCTTGGGGGGATCTGGAAACACCATATATTTT. The full variable domain, rest sourced from reference TRBV19 and TRBJ1-3, is DGGITQSPKYLFRKEGQNVTLSCEQNLNHDAMYWYRQDPGQGLRLIYYSQIVNDFQKGDIAEGYSVSREKKESFPLTVTSAQKNPTAFYLCASDTLGGSGNTIYFGEGSWLTVV.

The rearrangement uses TRBV6-1 and TRBJ1-1; tentative D call: TRBD1 (6 bases). Germline CDR1 is MNHNS and CDR2 is SASEGT. V shed 11 bases and J shed 3 bases, with 16 bases lying between them. The CDR3 runs 13 residues. The CDR3 is CAHSGQGYTEAFF. CDR3 nucleotides: TGTGCCCATTCGGGACAAGGCTACACTGAAGCTTTCTTT.

The chain joins TRBV6-5 to TRBJ1-5; maybe TRBD1 (5 bases). V gave up 2 bases and J gave up 7 bases, with 12 bases separating them. This CDR3 region has 14 residues. Per the germline V gene, CDR1 is MNHEY and CDR2 is SVGAGI. The CDR3 protein is CASSYDGARQPQHF. DNA for the CDR3: TGTGCCAGCAGTTACGATGGGGCTAGGCAGCCCCAGCATTTT.

This clone occurred a few times. This chain links TRBV6-6 with TRBJ2-2; 7 positions agree with TRBD1. The V and J ends lost 6 bases and 5 bases, in that order; junction bases with no gene match: 12. This CDR3 comprises 16 residues. CDR1 is MNHNY, CDR2 SVGAGI, per germline (reference sequence). CDR3 amino acids: CASSPKRQGVTGELFF. The CDR3 region has the DNA TGTGCCAGCAGCCCAAAAAGACAGGGTGTTACCGGGGAGCTGTTTTTT.

The J gene is TRBJ2-5, the V gene TRBV4-2, with unresolved D. The CDR3 loop spans 14 amino acids. V shed 2 bases and J shed 3 bases, with 10 bases lying between them. The germline V gene encodes CDR1 LGHNA and CDR2 YNFKEQ. CDR3 in amino acids: CASSQSESKETQYF. The CDR3 DNA follows: TGTGCCAGCAGCCAAAGCGAATCCAAAGAGACCCAGTACTTC.

This clone was detected once. J is TRBJ1-5 and V is TRBV6-5; 7 positions agree with TRBD1. The V segment lost 0 bases and the J segment 6 bases; nucleotides outside the gene matches: 8. Germline V gene lookup returns CDR1 MNHEY and CDR2 SVGAGI. The CDR3 covers 16 residues. The CDR3 is CASSYSDGTVRQPQHF. CDR3 in DNA: TGTGCCAGCAGTTACTCCGACGGGACAGTTCGTCAGCCCCAGCATTTT.